The 32 T cell receptor beta chains below come from one sample, sequenced in a study of T cell responses to AZD1222 COVID-19 vaccine. The table came from immunoSEQ multiplex PCR; TCRdb's copy has only in-frame clones and leaves some out. The sample has about 130,000 clones; over 75% are singletons. Sequenced here: peripheral blood, sampled on day 0 of AZD1222 vaccination. These receptors all stem from an adult in good health.

This clone was observed once. This sequence joins TRBV5-1 and TRBJ2-5; 15 bases are a match to TRBD2. This CDR3 has 15 residues. Trimming took 7 bases from V and 2 from J; bases not matched to a gene: 3. Germline V lookup: CDR1 SGHRS, CDR2 YFSETQ. The CDR3 here is CASGGTSGGQETQYF. In DNA, the CDR3 is TGCGCCAGCGGCGGGACTAGCGGGGGGCAAGAGACCCAGTACTTC.

The gene calls are TRBV24-1 and TRBJ2-1, with D possibly being TRBD2 (6 bases). The germline V gene has CDR1 KGHDR and CDR2 SFDVKD. Deletions cut 1 base from V and 4 bases from J, with 16 bases between. The CDR3 is 17 residues long. CDR3 sequence reads: CATSDFGGAGSYNEQFF. In DNA, the CDR3 is TGTGCCACCAGTGATTTTGGTGGGGCGGGGTCGTACAATGAGCAGTTCTTC.

The chain recombines TRBV6-5 with TRBJ1-6; the D gene is possibly TRBD1 (6 bases). The CDR3 totals 14 residues. The V end lost 5 bases, the J end lost 9 bases, and 14 bases lay between the germline ends. The V gene's germline CDR1 is MNHEY and CDR2 SVGAGI. The CDR3 coding sequence is TGTGCCAGCAGTAGGGCAGGGGACGGTTCACCCCTCCACTTT. It yields the protein CASSRAGDGSPLHF.

The chain is built from TRBV19 and TRBJ1-4; D call uncertain. V was shortened by 3 bases and J by 4 bases, with 15 bases between the two germline ends. Germline CDR1 is LNHDA and CDR2 is SQIVND (reference sequence). CDR3 length equals 16 residues. The CDR3 loop is CASSMSRPGGNEKLFF. CDR3 in DNA: TGTGCCAGTAGTATGTCCCGACCGGGCGGTAATGAAAAACTGTTTTTT.

The chain combines TRBV6-2 or TRBV6-3 with TRBJ2-1; 7 positions match TRBD2. The junction had 6 bases not matched to a gene; V was cut back by 0 bases and J by 7 bases. CDR1 and CDR2 (germline): MNHEY, SVGEGT. The CDR3 length is 15 residues. The CDR3 region is CASSYSNWGGNEQFF. The CDR3 DNA reads TGTGCCAGCAGTTACTCGAATTGGGGGGGGAATGAGCAGTTCTTC.

A remark on this clone: Other DNA variants within this sample encode the same CDR3. Here the CDR3 DNA reads TGTGCCAGCTCACCAGGACAGAACTATGGCTACACCTTC. Translation gives CASSPGQNYGYTF. The rearrangement joins TRBV18 to TRBJ1-2, with a possible D match to TRBD1 (6 bases). V was shortened by 2 bases and J by 2 bases, with 6 bases between the two germline ends. From germline, CDR1 is KGHSH and CDR2 LQKENI. This CDR3 has 13 amino acids.

The chain employs TRBV19 and TRBJ2-2; the match to TRBD1 covers 7 bases. The ends lost 5 bases at V and 4 bases at J; junction bases unmatched: 7. This CDR3 is 15 amino acids long. Germline lookup yields CDR1 LNHDA and CDR2 SQIVND (reference sequence). The CDR3 is CASSPGTVPTGELFF. CDR3 nucleotides: TGTGCCAGTAGTCCAGGGACAGTTCCCACCGGGGAGCTGTTTTTT.

The J gene is TRBJ2-3, the V gene TRBV15; 7 bases fit TRBD1. Germline CDR1 reads LNHNV; CDR2 reads YYDKDF (reference sequence). V dropped 1 base and J dropped 4; count of bases not matched to a gene: 5. The CDR3 spans 15 residues. The CDR3 nucleotides read TGTGCCACCAGCAGAGGGGGGCAGGGGGCAGATACGCAGTATTTT. It yields the protein CATSRGGQGADTQYF. The complete variable domain, with remaining parts taken from reference TRBV15 and TRBJ2-3, reads DAMVIQNPRYQVTQFGKPVTLSCSQTLNHNVMYWYQQKSSQAPKLLFHYYDKDFNNEADTPDNFQSRRPNTSFCFLDIRSPGLGDTAMYLCATSRGGQGADTQYFGPGTRLTVL.

The V and J genes are TRBV10-2 and TRBJ1-2; the D is unclear. Germline V gene data show CDR1 as WSHSY and CDR2 as SAAADI. The CDR3 covers 10 residues. V lost 4 bases and J lost 5, with 2 bases in between. The CDR3 region has the DNA TGCGCCAGCAGTGGGTATGGCTACACCTTC. Its translation is CASSGYGYTF.

J is TRBJ2-7 and V is TRBV27, with 10 positions matching TRBD2. There are 15 residues in the CDR3. CDR1 and CDR2 from the germline V gene are MNHEY and SMNVEV (reference sequence). V lost 2 bases to trimming and J lost 3 bases; unmatched junction nucleotides: 4. CDR3 in DNA: TGTGCCAGCAGTTTAAGCGGGGGGGGGCACTACGAGCAGTACTTC. Protein: CASSLSGGGHYEQYF.

The gene calls are TRBV10-3 and TRBJ1-2, with D maybe TRBD1 (5 bases). CDR1 ENHRY and CDR2 SYGVKD come from the germline V gene. The V end lost 6 bases, the J end lost 0 bases, and 11 bases lay between the germline ends. The CDR3 is 14 amino acids. The CDR3 DNA follows: TGTGCCATCAGGCGGGACGGCGCTAACTATGGCTACACCTTC. As protein: CAIRRDGANYGYTF.

This clone was counted once. The chain links TRBV9 to TRBJ1-6, with 10 bases lining up with TRBD1. Germline CDR1 is SGDLS and CDR2 is YYNGEE. V shed 0 bases, J shed 3 bases, and the junction held 0 bases outside the gene matches. This CDR3 has 16 amino acids. CDR3 in amino acids: CASSVGTGGYNSPLHF. In DNA, the CDR3 is TGTGCCAGCAGCGTAGGGACAGGGGGCTATAATTCACCCCTCCACTTT.

The chain couples TRBV6-5 to TRBJ1-2, with 7 nucleotides matching TRBD1. The CDR3 covers 15 residues. V shed 8 bases and J 0 bases; nucleotides not matched to a gene: 9. Germline V lookup: CDR1 MNHEY, CDR2 SVGAGI. The DNA for the CDR3 is TGTGCCAGCCAAAGGGACAGCTTCACTAACTATGGCTACACCTTC. Translated: CASQRDSFTNYGYTF.

V usage is TRBV7-3 and J usage is TRBJ2-3; 12 bases are shared with TRBD2. CDR1 and CDR2 from the germline V gene are SGHTA and FQGTGA. Germline trimming cut 5 bases from V and 1 base from J; bases unmatched to any gene: 7. The CDR3 sequence is 17 residues long. This CDR3 is CASSRRLAGAGTDTQYF. CDR3 bases: TGTGCCAGCAGCCGGAGACTAGCGGGGGCCGGCACAGATACGCAGTATTTT.

The rearrangement uses TRBV29-1 and TRBJ2-7, with 7 positions matching TRBD1. The V segment lost 4 bases and the J segment 0 bases; nucleotides outside the gene matches: 6. The CDR3 spans 14 residues. CDR1 and CDR2 (germline): SQVTM, ANQGSEA. CDR3 sequence: CSVGRQGSSYEQYF. CDR3 nucleotide sequence: TGCAGCGTTGGAAGACAGGGAAGCTCCTACGAGCAGTACTTC.

This chain connects TRBV6-5 to TRBJ1-2, with D hard to call. Germline CDR1 reads MNHEY; CDR2 reads SVGAGI. The CDR3 loop spans 15 amino acids. Trimming took 0 bases from V and 2 from J, leaving 10 bases between them. CDR3 coding DNA: TGTGCCAGCAGTTACTCGAACGCAGGCAACTATGGCTACACCTTC. This codes for CASSYSNAGNYGYTF.

The rearrangement links TRBV3-1 (or the pseudogene TRBV3-2) to TRBJ1-5; the D gene is possibly TRBD1 (5 bases). The germline V gene has CDR1 LGHDT and CDR2 YNNKEL (reference sequence). The length of the CDR3 is 15 residues. V was trimmed by 1 base and J by 3 bases, leaving 10 bases between them. CDR3 sequence reads: CASSQGGHPNQPQHF. As DNA, the CDR3 is TGTGCCAGCAGCCAAGGAGGACACCCCAATCAGCCCCAGCATTTT.

V gene TRBV19 combines with J gene TRBJ2-1, with 11 bases identical to TRBD1. The V and J ends lost 3 bases and 4 bases, in that order; junction bases with no gene match: 5. The CDR3 consists of 16 residues. Germline V gene data show CDR1 as LNHDA and CDR2 as SQIVND (reference sequence). The CDR3, as DNA: TGTGCCAGTAGTATTGTGGGACAGGGGGGGTACAATGAGCAGTTCTTC. The encoded protein is CASSIVGQGGYNEQFF.

The chain couples TRBV19 to TRBJ1-5, with D perhaps matching TRBD1 (5 bases). CDR3 length: 15 residues. The V end lost 8 bases, the J end lost 3 bases, and 17 bases lay between the germline ends. Per germline, CDR1 LNHDA and CDR2 SQIVND (reference sequence). This CDR3 reads CASASTGAFNQPQHF. As DNA, the CDR3 is TGTGCCAGTGCCTCGACCGGGGCCTTCAATCAGCCCCAGCATTTT.

This sequence joins TRBV9 and TRBJ1-1, with D possibly TRBD1 on 5 matching bases. Germline V gene data show CDR1 as SGDLS and CDR2 as YYNGEE. Deletions cut 2 bases from V and 5 bases from J, with 10 bases between. The CDR3 extends over 13 amino acids. CDR3 residues: CASSVGRETEAFF. The CDR3 bases are TGTGCCAGCAGCGTCGGCAGGGAAACTGAAGCTTTCTTT.

The chain combines TRBV6-1 with TRBJ2-7; unclear D gene. The CDR3 spans 14 residues. The V gene lost 2 bases and the J gene lost 2 bases, with 10 bases spanning the gap. Germline values: CDR1 MNHNS, CDR2 SASEGT. This chain's CDR3 is CASSEFYGTYEQYF. CDR3 nucleotides: TGTGCCAGCAGTGAATTTTACGGTACCTACGAGCAGTACTTC.

This clone was seen a single time. The J gene is TRBJ2-3, the V gene TRBV9; D is possibly TRBD1 (5 bases). The CDR3 has 15 residues. Germline CDR1 and CDR2: SGDLS and YYNGEE. Trimming shortened V by 0 bases and J by 1 base, and 9 bases separated the two germline ends. The CDR3 protein is CASSVGGYRTDTQYF. The CDR3 DNA reads as TGTGCCAGCAGCGTAGGGGGCTACCGCACAGATACGCAGTATTTT.

The rearrangement uses TRBV2 and TRBJ2-7, with D possibly called TRBD1 or TRBD2 (5 bases each). The CDR3 spans 16 residues. The V end was cut by 2 bases, the J end by 6 bases, with 20 bases between. Germline V gene data show CDR1 as SNHLY and CDR2 as FYNNEI. CDR3 protein: CASSEWGRLVGAEQYF. CDR3 sequence (DNA): TGTGCCAGCAGTGAATGGGGACGGCTGGTCGGGGCCGAGCAGTACTTC.

The chain recombines TRBV3-1 (or the pseudogene TRBV3-2) with TRBJ2-7; D tentatively fits TRBD1 or TRBD2 (6 bases each). The CDR3 runs to 14 residues. The germline V gene has CDR1 LGHDT and CDR2 YNNKEL (reference sequence). Trimming removed 1 base at V and 0 bases at J, with 7 bases between. The CDR3 sequence: CASSQGGASYEQYF. CDR3 nucleotide sequence: TGTGCCAGCAGCCAAGGGGGGGCCTCCTACGAGCAGTACTTC.

The chain couples TRBV3-1 (or the pseudogene TRBV3-2) to TRBJ1-5; no definite D call. The CDR3 spans 14 residues. The germline gives CDR1 LGHDT, CDR2 YNNKEL (reference sequence). Trimming removed 0 bases at V and 6 bases at J, with 9 bases between. The CDR3 sequence is CASSQDRGAQPQHF. The CDR3 DNA reads as TGTGCCAGCAGCCAAGATCGCGGTGCTCAGCCCCAGCATTTT.

This chain connects TRBV11-2 to TRBJ2-1; TRBD1 aligns across 9 bases. J gave up 4 bases and V 5 bases, and 9 bases lay outside the gene matches. The CDR3 has 16 amino acids. CDR1 is SGHAT and CDR2 is FQNNGV in the germline V gene. CDR3 nucleotide sequence: TGTGCCAGCAGCCTCACAGGGGGCGAGTGGTACAATGAGCAGTTCTTC. Protein: CASSLTGGEWYNEQFF.

This rearrangement joins TRBV18 to TRBJ1-3, with 10 nucleotides matching TRBD1. Trimming took 1 base from V and 4 from J; bases not matched to a gene: 4. CDR1 and CDR2 from the germline V gene are KGHSH and LQKENI. This CDR3 is 16 amino acids long. The CDR3 DNA is TGTGCCAGCTCACCACGACAGGGGGCAAGAGGAAACACCATATATTTT. Protein sequence: CASSPRQGARGNTIYF.

This clone came up once. This chain joins TRBV18 and TRBJ1-1, with D possibly being TRBD1 (5 bases). The germline V and J ends were trimmed by 3 bases and 1 base, with 12 bases remaining between them. CDR1 is KGHSH, CDR2 LQKENI, per germline. CDR3 length equals 15 residues. The CDR3 bases are TGTGCCAGCTCACCTCCGGGGGGATCGAACACTGAAGCTTTCTTT. Translated: CASSPPGGSNTEAFF.

The rearrangement links TRBV25-1 to TRBJ1-6, with D perhaps TRBD1 (5 bases). The ends were cut back, 1 base at V and 9 bases at J, with 7 bases in the middle. Germline V lookup: CDR1 MGHDK, CDR2 SYGVNS. The CDR3 spans 13 residues. The CDR3 spells CASSESGGSPLHF. For the CDR3, the DNA is TGTGCCAGCAGTGAATCGGGGGGTTCACCCCTCCACTTT.

V is TRBV27 and J is TRBJ2-7; 14 nucleotides match TRBD2. The CDR3 contains 18 residues. CDR1 and CDR2 (germline): MNHEY, SMNVEV (reference sequence). V lost 0 bases and J lost 3; bases outside the gene matches: 7. CDR3 sequence: CASSLSNRGLAGVYEQYF. Here the CDR3 DNA reads TGTGCCAGCAGTTTATCGAATCGGGGACTAGCGGGAGTCTACGAGCAGTACTTC.

The chain is built from TRBV7-8 and TRBJ2-7, with 15 bases lining up with TRBD2. CDR3 length: 17 residues. V was clipped by 5 bases and J by 7 bases; unmatched bases: 12. CDR1 and CDR2 from the germline V gene are SGHVS and FQNEAQ. The CDR3: CASSLGLAGGPRREQYF. CDR3 coding DNA: TGTGCCAGCAGCCTCGGACTAGCGGGAGGGCCCCGGAGAGAGCAGTACTTC.

The CDR3 coding sequence is TGTGCCAGCAGCACGGCTAATGAAAAACTGTTTTTT. Its protein is CASSTANEKLFF. The chain couples TRBV7-9 to TRBJ1-4; unclear D gene. Germline CDR1 SEHNR, CDR2 FQNEAQ (reference sequence). There are 12 residues in the CDR3. The V and J ends lost 5 bases and 3 bases respectively, with 4 bases between them.